The T cell receptor beta chain under discussion was sequenced for a study of blood T cell repertoires in COVID-19. TCRdb's table, derived via immunoSEQ multiplex PCR, lists solely in-frame clones and lacks some. The data show around 330,000 clones, around 84% seen once. The CDR3 spans 15 residues. In germline, CDR1 is SGHTA, CDR2 FQGNSA. V was cut by 5 bases and J by 10 bases, with 23 bases left in between. The chain recombines TRBV7-2 with TRBJ1-1, with D possibly being TRBD1 (5 bases). Source material: PBMCs or T cells enriched from blood (not recorded which). The sequence came from a woman aged 30 to 39 who had been exposed to COVID-19. The CDR3 nucleotides are TGTGCCAGCAGCCCCGAACCCCGCCAGGGAAGTAGAGCTTTCTTT. As protein: CASSPEPRQGSRAFF.